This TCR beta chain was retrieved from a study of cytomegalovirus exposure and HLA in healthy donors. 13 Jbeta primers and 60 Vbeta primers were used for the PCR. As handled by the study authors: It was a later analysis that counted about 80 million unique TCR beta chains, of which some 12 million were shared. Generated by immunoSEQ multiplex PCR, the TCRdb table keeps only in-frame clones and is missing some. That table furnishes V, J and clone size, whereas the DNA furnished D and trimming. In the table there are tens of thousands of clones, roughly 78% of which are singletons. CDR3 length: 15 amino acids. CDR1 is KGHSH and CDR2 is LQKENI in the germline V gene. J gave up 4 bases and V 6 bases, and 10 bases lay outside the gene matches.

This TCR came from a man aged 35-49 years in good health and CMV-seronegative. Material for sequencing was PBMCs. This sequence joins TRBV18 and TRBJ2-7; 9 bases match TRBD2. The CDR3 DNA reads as TGTGCCAGCTCGCAGGTAGCGGGAGCATCGTACGAGCAGTACTTC. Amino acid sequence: CASSQVAGASYEQYF.